The T cell receptor beta chain under discussion was sequenced for a study of metastatic and nonmetastatic thyroid tumors (dated by TCRdb to the early 2020s). Some background on the complete study: For patients with malignant and with benign thyroid disease, the researchers compared repertoires between peripheral blood samples and tumor or nodule tissue samples. What the study reported, not specific to this receptor: In both blood and tumor samples, malignant tumors were reported to have significantly higher TCR beta diversity than benign nodules.

Taking its sample share into account, this clone is large (0.1 to 1%). Its antigen is still unknown. It has no much larger one-base neighbor in the sample; base qualities were not kept. Before undergoing thyroid surgery, none of the patients had been given any kind of treatment. Using T-cell receptor beta sequencing, the study looked back at clinical samples from patients collected from about 2011 to 2018. Receptor amplification or capture employed PCR. Sequenced using an Illumina HiSeq 4000. The TCR beta-chain CDR3 region of each patient was profiled by high-throughput sequencing. On the study's bioinformatics: Drawing on CDR3 differences between clinicopathological groups, the researchers built a classifier meant to tell apart patients with distant-metastatic papillary thyroid cancer. The Shannon index was used to measure repertoire diversity, and the Morisita-Horn index was used to measure how similar tumor and blood repertoires were. Using fastp trimming at Q25 and MiXCR clonotype assembly, TCRdb reanalyzed the public sequencing data and kept in-frame beta chains. TCRdb assigned the V and J calls; the authors' analysis was not used. Within this sample are 15,000 to 20,000 clones, with about a fifth of them counted one time only. More than 15% of the sample is in the top ten clones.

The junction shows trimming of 3 bases on V and 10 bases on J, and the gene matches do not reach 5 bases of it. The germline V gene encodes CDR1 LNHDA and CDR2 SQIVND (reference sequence). The CDR3 holds 13 amino acids from the cysteine to the phenylalanine. Only the CDR3 DNA stays, 39 bases, in frame from base 1. The chain links TRBV19 with TRBJ2-1; 8 bases in between match TRBD1. Sequencing input: tumor tissue. The sequence was obtained from a female donor with papillary thyroid cancer or a benign thyroid nodule (not recorded which). Some clones in this sample may be carry-over from other donors' samples. The DNA reads TGTGCCAGTAGTATGGGCCGGACAGGGGAGCAGTTCTTC. It specifies CASSMGRTGEQFF.